This is a list of T cell receptor beta chains from one sample in a study of blood T cell repertoires in COVID-19. Profiling relied on immunoSEQ multiplex PCR, and the TCRdb table lists in-frame clones only, not all of them. The sample has some 150,000 clones, around 86% seen once. Sequenced input: peripheral blood. These receptors all come from a woman aged 60 to 75 with active or convalescent COVID-19. Both conserved end residues are part of each CDR3. D genes are given only for firm matches. Expanded clones are given a class, and other clones once, few, many or no size at all.

v_call	j_call	clone_size	d_call	cdr3_aa	cdr3_nt
TRBV18	TRBJ2-1	.	TRBD2	CASSQTSGAGNEQFF	TGTGCCAGCTCCCAGACTAGCGGGGCTGGAAATGAGCAGTTCTTC
TRBV28	TRBJ1-5	.	TRBD1	CASSLARGQGNQPQHF	TGTGCCAGCAGTTTGGCAAGGGGGCAGGGCAATCAGCCCCAGCATTTT
TRBV5-4	TRBJ2-2	.	TRBD2	CATLGASGVNTGELFF	TGTGCCACCCTTGGGGCTAGCGGGGTGAACACCGGGGAGCTGTTTTTT
TRBV1	TRBJ2-7	.	.	CTSSQDRRTSGTDDYEQYF	TGCACCAGCAGCCAAGATCGCAGAACTAGCGGGACGGACGACTACGAGCAGTACTTC
TRBV7-8	TRBJ2-3	.	TRBD1	CASSLALRTGGTDTQYF	TGTGCCAGCAGCTTAGCGCTCCGGACAGGGGGCACAGATACGCAGTATTTT
TRBV6-5	TRBJ2-3	.	TRBD1	CASSYRTGQSTDTQYF	TGTGCCAGCAGTTATCGGACAGGGCAAAGCACAGATACGCAGTATTTT
TRBV6-1	TRBJ1-1	.	.	CASSDIRGSRRTEAFF	TGTGCCAGCAGTGATATTCGGGGGTCGAGGAGGACTGAAGCTTTCTTT
TRBV2	TRBJ2-3	.	TRBD1	CASRQTGTDADTQYF	TGTGCCAGCAGACAGACAGGGACCGACGCAGATACGCAGTATTTT
TRBV7-6	TRBJ2-5	.	TRBD2	CASSHYTGLAGVQETQYF	TGTGCCAGCAGCCACTATACGGGGCTAGCGGGGGTACAAGAGACCCAGTACTTC
TRBV18	TRBJ2-1	.	TRBD2	CASSRGLAGLRSYNEQFF	TGTGCCAGCTCACGGGGACTAGCGGGGCTAAGATCCTACAATGAGCAGTTCTTC
TRBV4-1	TRBJ2-5	.	.	CASSHWGQGTDETQYF	TGCGCCAGCAGCCATTGGGGGCAGGGGACGGATGAGACCCAGTACTTC
TRBV10-3	TRBJ2-3	.	TRBD2	CAIGLSGTSGTDTQYF	TGTGCCATCGGACTGTCAGGGACTAGCGGCACAGATACGCAGTATTTT
TRBV30	TRBJ1-1	.	TRBD1	CAWSVTGGNTEAFF	TGTGCCTGGAGTGTAACAGGGGGGAACACTGAAGCTTTCTTT
TRBV30	TRBJ1-1	.	.	CAWMSGGVQNTEAFF	TGTGCCTGGATGTCGGGCGGGGTCCAGAACACTGAAGCTTTCTTT
TRBV28	TRBJ2-7	.	.	CASSLVGNRNHEQYF	TGTGCCAGCAGTTTAGTAGGGAACAGGAACCACGAGCAGTACTTC
TRBV7-8	TRBJ1-1	.	TRBD1	CASSFADRGRAAFF	TGTGCCAGCAGCTTCGCGGACAGGGGGCGAGCGGCTTTCTTT
TRBV3-1/TRBV3-2	TRBJ2-7	.	TRBD2	CASSLSLAGGPREQYF	TGTGCCAGCAGCCTTTCGCTCGCGGGAGGGCCTCGGGAGCAGTACTTC
TRBV19	TRBJ1-2	.	TRBD1	CASSMGTGRGGDGYTF	TGTGCCAGTAGTATGGGAACAGGGAGAGGGGGCGATGGCTACACCTTC
TRBV7-9	TRBJ2-3	.	.	CASSLSSGTDTQYF	TGTGCCAGCAGCTTATCTAGCGGCACAGATACGCAGTATTTT
TRBV11-1	TRBJ2-1	many	.	CASSFRGNEQFF	TGTGCCAGCAGCTTTAGGGGCAATGAGCAGTTCTTC
TRBV5-8	TRBJ1-2	.	.	CASSLSINYGYTF	TGTGCCAGCAGCTTGTCAATTAACTATGGCTACACCTTC
TRBV7-2	TRBJ2-5	.	TRBD1	CASSLQGAILETQYF	TGTGCCAGCAGCTTACAGGGGGCGATTTTGGAGACCCAGTACTTC
TRBV30	TRBJ2-1	.	TRBD2	CAWSVLGGGDGQFF	TGTGCCTGGAGTGTTCTTGGCGGGGGAGACGGGCAGTTCTTC
TRBV15	TRBJ1-1	.	.	CATEKTANTEAFF	TGTGCCACCGAAAAAACAGCAAACACTGAAGCTTTCTTT
TRBV2	TRBJ1-1	.	TRBD1	CASRPGQGFGEAFF	TGTGCCAGCAGACCGGGACAGGGTTTTGGTGAAGCTTTCTTT
TRBV29-1	TRBJ1-2	.	TRBD1	CSGGTGNSGYTF	TGCAGCGGCGGGACAGGGAATTCCGGCTACACCTTC
TRBV3-1/TRBV3-2	TRBJ1-6	few	.	CASSQDRSGLVSPLHF	TGTGCCAGCAGCCAAGATCGTTCAGGTTTGGTTTCACCCCTCCACTTT
TRBV7-3	TRBJ1-2	few	TRBD1	CASSPGTAGDLGYTF	TGTGCCAGCAGCCCGGGGACAGCTGGGGATCTTGGCTACACCTTC